This entry describes one TCR beta chain. This CDR3 is 15 amino acids long. Per germline, CDR1 SQVTM and CDR2 ANQGSEA. V dropped 4 bases and J dropped 1; count of bases not matched to a gene: 7. This sample is drawn from a study of beta chain features in type 1 diabetes. Expressed TCRB transcripts were sequenced after all isolated RNA was converted to cDNA. Clones were sequenced by immunoSEQ multiplex PCR, and TCRdb holds only the in-frame ones, with some missing. This table holds around 300,000 clones, 14% found once. This chain uses TRBV29-1 with TRBJ2-5; 9 bases fit TRBD2. The TCR originated in a man aged 30-40 years in good health. The sample taken for sequencing was central memory CD4+ T cells from blood. The CDR3 reads CSVGTGGRVQETQYF. DNA of the CDR3: TGCAGCGTTGGAACGGGCGGGAGGGTCCAAGAGACCCAGTACTTC.